Ten or more counts support the clone carrying this T cell receptor (beta chain). Its target is unknown. TCRdb re-called the reads with MiXCR, one entry per CDR3 protein. The table has more than 200,000 distinct CDR3 sequences, around 9% seen once. The record originates from a study of T cell repertoires in cytomegalovirus infection. Study observations and caveats: Cumulative public TCR beta family frequency identified CMV carriers with the relevant HLA.

This TCR came from a human donor in good health (CMV status not recorded). Some clones in this sample may be carry-over from other donors' samples. Sequenced sample: PBMCs.

This CDR3 is CATSDRDGIFYGYTF. CDR3 sequence (DNA): TGTGCCACCAGTGACCGGGACGGGATATTCTATGGCTACACCTTC. The chain employs TRBV24-1 and TRBJ1-2; maybe TRBD1 (5 bases). Germline V lookup: CDR1 KGHDR, CDR2 SFDVKD. The CDR3 runs 15 residues. V lost 4 bases, J lost 4 bases, and 15 bases lay in between.